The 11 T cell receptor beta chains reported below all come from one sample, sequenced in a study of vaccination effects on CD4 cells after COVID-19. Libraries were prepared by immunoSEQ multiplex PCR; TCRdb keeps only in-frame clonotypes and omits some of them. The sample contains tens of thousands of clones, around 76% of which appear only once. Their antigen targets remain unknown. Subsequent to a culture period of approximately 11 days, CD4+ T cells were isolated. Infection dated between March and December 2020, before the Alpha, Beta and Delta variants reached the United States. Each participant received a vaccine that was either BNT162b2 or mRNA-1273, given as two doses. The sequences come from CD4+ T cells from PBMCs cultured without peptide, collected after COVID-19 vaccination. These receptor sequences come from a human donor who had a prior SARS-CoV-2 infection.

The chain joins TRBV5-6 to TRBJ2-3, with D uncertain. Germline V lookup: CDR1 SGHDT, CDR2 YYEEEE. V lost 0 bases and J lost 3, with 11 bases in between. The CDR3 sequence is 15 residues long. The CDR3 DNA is TGTGCCAGCAGCTTGGTACCAGCATCAACAGATACGCAGTATTTT. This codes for CASSLVPASTDTQYF.

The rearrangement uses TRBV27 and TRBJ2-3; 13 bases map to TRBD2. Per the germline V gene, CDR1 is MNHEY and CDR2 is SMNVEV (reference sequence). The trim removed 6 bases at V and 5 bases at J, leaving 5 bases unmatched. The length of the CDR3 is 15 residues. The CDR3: CASRRTSGRLDTQYF. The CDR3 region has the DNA TGTGCCAGCAGACGGACTAGCGGGAGATTAGATACGCAGTATTTT.

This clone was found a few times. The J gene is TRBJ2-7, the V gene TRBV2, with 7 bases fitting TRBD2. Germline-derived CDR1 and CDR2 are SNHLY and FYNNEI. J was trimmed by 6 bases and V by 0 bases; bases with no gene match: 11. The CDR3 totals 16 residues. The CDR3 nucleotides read TGTGCCAGCAGTGAAGCGCTTCCGCTAGCGGCCGCCGAGCAGTACTTC. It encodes CASSEALPLAAAEQYF.

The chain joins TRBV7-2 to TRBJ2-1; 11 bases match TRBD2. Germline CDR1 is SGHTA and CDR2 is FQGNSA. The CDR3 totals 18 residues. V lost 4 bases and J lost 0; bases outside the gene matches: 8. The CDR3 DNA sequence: TGTGCCAGCAGCTCCGGGACTAGCGGAGCTAGCTCCTACAATGAGCAGTTCTTC. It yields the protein CASSSGTSGASSYNEQFF.

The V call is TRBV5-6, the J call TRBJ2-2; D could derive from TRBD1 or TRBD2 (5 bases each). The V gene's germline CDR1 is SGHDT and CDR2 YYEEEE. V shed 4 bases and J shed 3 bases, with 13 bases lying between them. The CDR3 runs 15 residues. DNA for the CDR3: TGTGCCAGCAGCCCTGGAGGCAGGGACACCGGGGAGCTGTTTTTT. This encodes CASSPGGRDTGELFF.

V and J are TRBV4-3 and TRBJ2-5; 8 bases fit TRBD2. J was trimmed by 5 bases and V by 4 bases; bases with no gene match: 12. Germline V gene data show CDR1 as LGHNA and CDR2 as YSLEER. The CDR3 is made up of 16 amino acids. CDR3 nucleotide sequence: TGCGCCAGCAGCCTATCTAGCGGGTATGGCGTGGAGACCCAGTACTTC. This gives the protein CASSLSSGYGVETQYF.

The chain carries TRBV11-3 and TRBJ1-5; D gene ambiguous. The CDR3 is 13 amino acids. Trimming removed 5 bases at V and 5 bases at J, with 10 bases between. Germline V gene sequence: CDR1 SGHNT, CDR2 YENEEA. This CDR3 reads CASSPDGDQPQHF. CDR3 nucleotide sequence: TGTGCCAGCAGCCCAGATGGGGATCAGCCCCAGCATTTT.

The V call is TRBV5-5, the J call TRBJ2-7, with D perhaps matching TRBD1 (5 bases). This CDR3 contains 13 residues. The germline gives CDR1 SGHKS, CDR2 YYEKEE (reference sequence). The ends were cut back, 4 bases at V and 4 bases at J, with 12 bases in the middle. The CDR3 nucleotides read TGTGCCAGCAGCCTAGAACAGGCGTACGAGCAGTACTTC. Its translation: CASSLEQAYEQYF.

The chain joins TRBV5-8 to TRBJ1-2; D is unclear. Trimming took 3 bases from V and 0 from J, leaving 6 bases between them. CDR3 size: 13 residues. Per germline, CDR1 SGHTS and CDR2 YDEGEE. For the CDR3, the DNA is TGTGCCAGCAGCTACGATACTAACTATGGCTACACCTTC. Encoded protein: CASSYDTNYGYTF.

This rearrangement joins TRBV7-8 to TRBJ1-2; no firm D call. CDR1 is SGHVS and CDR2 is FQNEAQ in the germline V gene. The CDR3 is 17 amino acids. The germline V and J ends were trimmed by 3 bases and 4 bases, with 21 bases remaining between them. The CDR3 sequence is CASSFLGPSAEGYGYTF. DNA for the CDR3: TGTGCCAGCAGCTTCCTCGGACCTTCTGCGGAGGGCTATGGCTACACCTTC.

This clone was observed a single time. Written as DNA, the CDR3 is TGTGCCAGCAACCCCGGAGCGGGGGGGCGAGAGACCCAGTACTTC. It is translated as CASNPGAGGRETQYF. J is TRBJ2-5 and V is TRBV7-9; 10 bases match TRBD2. The CDR3 runs to 15 residues. Trimming removed 7 bases from V and 4 bases from J; junction bases left unmatched: 9. In germline, CDR1 is SEHNR, CDR2 FQNEAQ (reference sequence).